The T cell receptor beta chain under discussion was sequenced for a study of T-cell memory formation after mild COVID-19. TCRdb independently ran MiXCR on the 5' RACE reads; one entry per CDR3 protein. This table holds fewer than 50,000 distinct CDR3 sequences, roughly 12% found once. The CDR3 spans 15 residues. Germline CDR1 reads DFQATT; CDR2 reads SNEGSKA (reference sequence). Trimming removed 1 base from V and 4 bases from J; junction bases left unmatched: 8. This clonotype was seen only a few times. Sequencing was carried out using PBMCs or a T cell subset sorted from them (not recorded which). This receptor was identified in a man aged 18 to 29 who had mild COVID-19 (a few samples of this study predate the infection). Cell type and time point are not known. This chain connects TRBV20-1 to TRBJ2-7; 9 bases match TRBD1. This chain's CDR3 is CSARVAQGAGYEQYF. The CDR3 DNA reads TGCAGTGCTAGAGTGGCACAGGGGGCAGGATACGAGCAGTACTTC.